A selection of T cell receptor beta chains follows, all from one sample in a study of technical replicates of blood from a handful of donors. TCRdb keeps only in-frame clones here, not all; method: immunoSEQ multiplex PCR. This sample has 74,000 or so clones; under 95% occur once, and the top ten carry roughly 0.27%. The sample consisted of T cells isolated from PBMCs. Receptors were obtained from a human donor in good health. The CDR3 runs from the conserved cysteine through the conserved F or W. The order of the fields is V gene, J gene, D gene, clone size, CDR3 DNA, CDR3 protein. D genes are given only for firm matches. For some rows the clone size is stated as once, few or many, or as a class when expanded; others skip it.

v_call: TRBV7-6; j_call: TRBJ2-7; d_call: TRBD1; clone_size: NA; cdr3_nt: TGTGCCAGCAGCTCGAAAGACAGGGCGTACGAGCAGTACTTC; cdr3_aa: CASSSKDRAYEQYF
v_call: TRBV15; j_call: TRBJ2-2; d_call: TRBD2; clone_size: NA; cdr3_nt: TGTGCCACCAGTCCCTCTTCCGGGAGGGCCACCGGGGAGCTGTTTTTT; cdr3_aa: CATSPSSGRATGELFF
v_call: TRBV6-5; j_call: TRBJ2-2; d_call: TRBD2; clone_size: once; cdr3_nt: TGTGCCAGCAGTTTTGGGACTAGCGGTACCGGGGAGCTGTTTTTT; cdr3_aa: CASSFGTSGTGELFF
v_call: TRBV9; j_call: TRBJ2-1; d_call: NA; clone_size: NA; cdr3_nt: TGTGCCAGCAGCGGTAGCGTGAGCTCCTACAATGAGCAGTTCTTC; cdr3_aa: CASSGSVSSYNEQFF
v_call: TRBV14; j_call: TRBJ2-5; d_call: NA; clone_size: NA; cdr3_nt: TGTGCCAGCAGCCAAGATCTCTGGGTTACACAGGGATACCAAGAGACCCAGTACTTC; cdr3_aa: CASSQDLWVTQGYQETQYF
v_call: TRBV5-4; j_call: TRBJ2-3; d_call: TRBD2; clone_size: NA; cdr3_nt: TGTGCCAGCAGCTCCCGGGAGCGGGGGGTCACAGATACGCAGTATTTT; cdr3_aa: CASSSRERGVTDTQYF
v_call: TRBV7-9; j_call: TRBJ2-1; d_call: TRBD2; clone_size: NA; cdr3_nt: TGTGCCAGCAGCCGTAGCGGGAGGGGACTCGATGAGCAGTTCTTC; cdr3_aa: CASSRSGRGLDEQFF
v_call: TRBV5-1; j_call: TRBJ1-3; d_call: TRBD1; clone_size: NA; cdr3_nt: TGCGCCAGCAGCTTAGGCATGAACAGGGGTACTGGAAACACCATATATTTT; cdr3_aa: CASSLGMNRGTGNTIYF
v_call: TRBV19; j_call: TRBJ2-1; d_call: NA; clone_size: NA; cdr3_nt: TGTGCCAGTAGTACCGGAGAATACAATGAGCAGTTCTTC; cdr3_aa: CASSTGEYNEQFF
v_call: TRBV27; j_call: TRBJ1-6; d_call: NA; clone_size: medium-sized; cdr3_nt: TGTGCCAGCAGTCCCACAGGCGTTCCTTCACCCCTCCACTTT; cdr3_aa: CASSPTGVPSPLHF
v_call: TRBV6-5; j_call: TRBJ1-6; d_call: TRBD1; clone_size: NA; cdr3_nt: TGTGCCAGCAGTCGGACAGGGATTTCGTCACCCCTCCACTTT; cdr3_aa: CASSRTGISSPLHF
v_call: TRBV25-1; j_call: TRBJ2-1; d_call: NA; clone_size: NA; cdr3_nt: TGTGCCAGCAGCTTTCACGCGGGCCGTAACAATGAGCAGTTCTTC; cdr3_aa: CASSFHAGRNNEQFF
v_call: TRBV9; j_call: TRBJ2-2; d_call: TRBD1; clone_size: NA; cdr3_nt: TGTGCCAGCAGTGACAGGGTTGTCGGGGAGCTGTTTTTT; cdr3_aa: CASSDRVVGELFF
v_call: TRBV5-6; j_call: TRBJ1-1; d_call: TRBD1; clone_size: once; cdr3_nt: TGTGCCAGCAGCTTGGCCTATGGACAGGGCAGGTCAGCTTTCTTT; cdr3_aa: CASSLAYGQGRSAFF
v_call: TRBV30; j_call: TRBJ1-5; d_call: TRBD1; clone_size: NA; cdr3_nt: TGTGCCTGGAGTGTAAAATTGGGGGGACAGGGGAATCAGCCCCAGCATTTT; cdr3_aa: CAWSVKLGGQGNQPQHF
v_call: TRBV7-6; j_call: TRBJ1-1; d_call: NA; clone_size: NA; cdr3_nt: TGTGCCAGCGGGGGGGGAGGGGGAACCAACCCCAAGGCAGCTTTCTTT; cdr3_aa: CASGGGGGTNPKAAFF
v_call: TRBV28; j_call: TRBJ2-7; d_call: NA; clone_size: NA; cdr3_nt: TGTGCCAGCACCGCAGCGCCCTTGGCCGAGCAGTACTTC; cdr3_aa: CASTAAPLAEQYF